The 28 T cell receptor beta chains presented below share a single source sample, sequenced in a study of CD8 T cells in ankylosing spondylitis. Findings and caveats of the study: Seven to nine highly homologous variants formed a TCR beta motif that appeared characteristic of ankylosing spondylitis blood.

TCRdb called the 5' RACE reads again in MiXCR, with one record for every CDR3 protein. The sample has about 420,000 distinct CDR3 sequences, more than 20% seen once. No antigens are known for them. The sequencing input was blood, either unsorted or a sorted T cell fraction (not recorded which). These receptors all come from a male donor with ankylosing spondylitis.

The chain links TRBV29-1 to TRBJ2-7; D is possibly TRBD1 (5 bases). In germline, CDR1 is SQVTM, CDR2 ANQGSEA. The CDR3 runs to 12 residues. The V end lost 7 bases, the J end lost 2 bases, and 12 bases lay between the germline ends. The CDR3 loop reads CSAKGQTYEQYF. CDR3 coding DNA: TGCAGCGCGAAGGGGCAGACCTACGAGCAGTACTTC.

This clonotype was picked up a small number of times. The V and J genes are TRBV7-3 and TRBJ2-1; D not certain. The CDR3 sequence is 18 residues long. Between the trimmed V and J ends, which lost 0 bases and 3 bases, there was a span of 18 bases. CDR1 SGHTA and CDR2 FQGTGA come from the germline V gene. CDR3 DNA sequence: TGTGCCAGCAGCTTAACCCCGGTGGGTTCCAGCATCTACAATGAGCAGTTCTTC. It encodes CASSLTPVGSSIYNEQFF.

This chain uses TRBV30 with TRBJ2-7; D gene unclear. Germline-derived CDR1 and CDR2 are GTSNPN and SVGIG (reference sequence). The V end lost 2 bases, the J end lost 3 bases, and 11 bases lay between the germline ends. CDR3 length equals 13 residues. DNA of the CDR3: TGTGCCTGGAGTACGGGTGCCAGCTACGAGCAGTACTTC. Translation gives CAWSTGASYEQYF.

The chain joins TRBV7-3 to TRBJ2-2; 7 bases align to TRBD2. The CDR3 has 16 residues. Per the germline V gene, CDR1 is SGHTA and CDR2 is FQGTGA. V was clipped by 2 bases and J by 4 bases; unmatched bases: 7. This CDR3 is CASSLGAGAGTGELFF. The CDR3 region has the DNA TGTGCCAGCAGCTTAGGTGCGGGAGCGGGCACCGGGGAGCTGTTTTTT.

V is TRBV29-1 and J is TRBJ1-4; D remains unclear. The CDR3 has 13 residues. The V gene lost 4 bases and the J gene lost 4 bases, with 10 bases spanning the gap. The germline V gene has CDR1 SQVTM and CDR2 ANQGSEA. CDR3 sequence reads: CSVAGNLNEKLFF. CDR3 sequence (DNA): TGCAGCGTTGCCGGGAACCTTAATGAAAAACTGTTTTTT.

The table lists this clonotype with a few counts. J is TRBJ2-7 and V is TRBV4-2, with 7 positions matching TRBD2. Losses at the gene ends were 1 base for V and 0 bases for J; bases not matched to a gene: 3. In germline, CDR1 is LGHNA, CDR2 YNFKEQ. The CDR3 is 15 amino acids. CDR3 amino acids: CASSQARGSSYEQYF. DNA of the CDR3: TGTGCCAGCAGCCAAGCTCGCGGGAGCTCCTACGAGCAGTACTTC.

The CDR3: CASSLGAGAYQETQYF. The CDR3 DNA reads as TGTGCCAGCAGCTTGGGAGCGGGGGCGTACCAAGAGACCCAGTACTTC. The chain couples TRBV5-5 to TRBJ2-5; 8 bases fit TRBD2. The length of the CDR3 is 16 residues. CDR1 is SGHKS, CDR2 YYEKEE, per germline (reference sequence). V lost 0 bases to trimming and J lost 0 bases; unmatched junction nucleotides: 4.

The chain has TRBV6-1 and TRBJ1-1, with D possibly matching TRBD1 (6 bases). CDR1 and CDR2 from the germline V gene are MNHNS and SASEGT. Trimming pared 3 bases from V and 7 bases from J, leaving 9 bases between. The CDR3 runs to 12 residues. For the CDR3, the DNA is TGTGCCAGCAGTGAGACAGGAGTTGAAGCTTTCTTT. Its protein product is CASSETGVEAFF.

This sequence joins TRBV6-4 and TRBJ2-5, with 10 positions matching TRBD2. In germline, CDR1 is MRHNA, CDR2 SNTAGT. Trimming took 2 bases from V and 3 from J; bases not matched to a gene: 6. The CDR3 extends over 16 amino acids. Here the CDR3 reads CASSDTSGNGEETQYF. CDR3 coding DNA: TGTGCCAGCAGTGACACTAGCGGGAACGGTGAAGAGACCCAGTACTTC.

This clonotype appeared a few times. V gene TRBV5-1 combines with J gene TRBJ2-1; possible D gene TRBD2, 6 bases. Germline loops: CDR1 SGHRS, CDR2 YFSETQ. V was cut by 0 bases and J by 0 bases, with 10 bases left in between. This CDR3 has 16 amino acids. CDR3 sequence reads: CASSLEPGSSYNEQFF. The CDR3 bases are TGCGCCAGCAGCTTGGAGCCCGGGAGCTCCTACAATGAGCAGTTCTTC.

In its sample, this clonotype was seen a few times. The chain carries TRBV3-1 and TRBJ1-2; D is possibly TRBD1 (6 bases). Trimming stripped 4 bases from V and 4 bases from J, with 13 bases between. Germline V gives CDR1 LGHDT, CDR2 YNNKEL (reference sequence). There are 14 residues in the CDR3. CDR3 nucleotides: TGTGCCAGCAGCCTTATCGACAGGATCTATGGCTACACCTTC. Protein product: CASSLIDRIYGYTF.

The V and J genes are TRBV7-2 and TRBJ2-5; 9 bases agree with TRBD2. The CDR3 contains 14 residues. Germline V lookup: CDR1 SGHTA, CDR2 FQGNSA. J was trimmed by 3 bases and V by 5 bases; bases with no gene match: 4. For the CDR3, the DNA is TGTGCCAGCAGCCCCGGGACTAGCAAAGAGACCCAGTACTTC. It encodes CASSPGTSKETQYF.

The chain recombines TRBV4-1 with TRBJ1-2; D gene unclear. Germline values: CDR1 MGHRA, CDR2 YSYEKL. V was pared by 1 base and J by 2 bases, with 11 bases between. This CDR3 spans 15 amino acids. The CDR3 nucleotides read TGCGCCAGCAGCCAAGGTTTTCTTGGGAACTATGGCTACACCTTC. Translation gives CASSQGFLGNYGYTF.

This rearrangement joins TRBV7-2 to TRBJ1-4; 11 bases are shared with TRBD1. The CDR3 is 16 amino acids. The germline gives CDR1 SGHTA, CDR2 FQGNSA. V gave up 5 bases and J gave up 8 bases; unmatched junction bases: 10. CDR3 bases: TGTGCCAGCAGCCCGAGGACAGGGGGCGTCGGGGAAAAACTGTTTTTT. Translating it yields CASSPRTGGVGEKLFF.

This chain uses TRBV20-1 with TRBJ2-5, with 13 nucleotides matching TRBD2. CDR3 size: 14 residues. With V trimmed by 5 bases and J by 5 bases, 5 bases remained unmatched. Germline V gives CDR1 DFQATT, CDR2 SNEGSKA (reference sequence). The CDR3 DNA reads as TGCAGTGCTCCTCGGACTAGCGGGAGTGAGACCCAGTACTTC. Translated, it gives CSAPRTSGSETQYF.

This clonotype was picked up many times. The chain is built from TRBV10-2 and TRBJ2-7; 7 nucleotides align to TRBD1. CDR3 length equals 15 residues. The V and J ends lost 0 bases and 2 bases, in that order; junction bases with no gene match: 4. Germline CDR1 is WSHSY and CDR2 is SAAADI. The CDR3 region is CASSESNRGTYEQYF. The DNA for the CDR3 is TGCGCCAGCAGTGAGTCTAACAGGGGTACCTACGAGCAGTACTTC.

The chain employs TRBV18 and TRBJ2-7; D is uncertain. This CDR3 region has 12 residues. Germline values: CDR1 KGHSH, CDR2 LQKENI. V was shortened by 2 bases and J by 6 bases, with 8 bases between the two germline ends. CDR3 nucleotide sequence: TGTGCCAGCTCACCAATTAACAGCGAGCAGTACTTC. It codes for CASSPINSEQYF.

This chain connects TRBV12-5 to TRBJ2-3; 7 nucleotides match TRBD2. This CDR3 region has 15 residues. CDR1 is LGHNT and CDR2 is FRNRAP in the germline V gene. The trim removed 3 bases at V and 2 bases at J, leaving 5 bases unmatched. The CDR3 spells CASGFAGEATDTQYF. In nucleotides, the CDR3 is TGTGCTAGTGGTTTTGCGGGAGAGGCCACAGATACGCAGTATTTT. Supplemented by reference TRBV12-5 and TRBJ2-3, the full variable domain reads DARVTQTPRHKVTEMGQEVTMRCQPILGHNTVFWYRQTMMQGLELLAYFRNRAPLDDSGMPKDRFSAEMPDATLATLKIQPSEPRDSAVYFCASGFAGEATDTQYFGPGTRLTVL.

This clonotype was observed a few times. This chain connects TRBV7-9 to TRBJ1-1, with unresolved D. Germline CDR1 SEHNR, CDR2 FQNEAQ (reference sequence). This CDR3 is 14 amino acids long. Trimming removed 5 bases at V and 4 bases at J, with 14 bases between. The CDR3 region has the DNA TGTGCCAGCAGCCCCAGTAGGGTGATCACTGAAGCTTTCTTT. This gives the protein CASSPSRVITEAFF.

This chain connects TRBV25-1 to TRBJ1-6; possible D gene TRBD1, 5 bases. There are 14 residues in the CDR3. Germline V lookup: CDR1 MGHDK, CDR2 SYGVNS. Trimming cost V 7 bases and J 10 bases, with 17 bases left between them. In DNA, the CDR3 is TGTGCCAGCATCCAGGAGGGGTTTGGGTCACCCCTCCACTTT. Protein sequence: CASIQEGFGSPLHF.

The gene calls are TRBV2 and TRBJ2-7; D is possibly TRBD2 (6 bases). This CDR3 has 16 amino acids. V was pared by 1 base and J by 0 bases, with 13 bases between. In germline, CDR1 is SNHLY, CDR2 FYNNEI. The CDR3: CASSEGTTSYSYEQYF. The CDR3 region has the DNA TGTGCCAGCAGTGAAGGGACTACCTCATACTCCTACGAGCAGTACTTC.

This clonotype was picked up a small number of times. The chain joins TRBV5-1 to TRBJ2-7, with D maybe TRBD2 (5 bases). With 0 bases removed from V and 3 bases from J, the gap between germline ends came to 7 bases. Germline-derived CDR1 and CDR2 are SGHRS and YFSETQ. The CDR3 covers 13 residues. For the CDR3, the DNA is TGCGCCAGCAGCTTGGGAGGGCACTACGAGCAGTACTTC. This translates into CASSLGGHYEQYF.

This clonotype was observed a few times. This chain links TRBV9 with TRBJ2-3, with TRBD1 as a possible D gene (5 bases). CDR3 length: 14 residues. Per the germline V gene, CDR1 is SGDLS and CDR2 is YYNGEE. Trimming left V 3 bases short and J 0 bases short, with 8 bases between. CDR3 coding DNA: TGTGCCAGCAGCGCCGACAGTAGCACAGATACGCAGTATTTT. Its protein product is CASSADSSTDTQYF.

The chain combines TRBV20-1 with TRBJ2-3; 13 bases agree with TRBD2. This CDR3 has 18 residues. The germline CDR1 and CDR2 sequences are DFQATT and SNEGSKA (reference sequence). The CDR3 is CRAEGETSGRAATDTQYF. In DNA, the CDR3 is TGCAGGGCAGAGGGGGAAACTAGCGGGAGGGCCGCCACAGATACGCAGTATTTT.

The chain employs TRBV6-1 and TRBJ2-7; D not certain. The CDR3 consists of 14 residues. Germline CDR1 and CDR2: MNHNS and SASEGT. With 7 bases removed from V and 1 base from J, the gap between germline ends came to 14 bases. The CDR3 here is CASTPDLGSYEQYF. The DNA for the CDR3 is TGTGCCAGCACCCCGGATTTAGGGTCCTACGAGCAGTACTTC.

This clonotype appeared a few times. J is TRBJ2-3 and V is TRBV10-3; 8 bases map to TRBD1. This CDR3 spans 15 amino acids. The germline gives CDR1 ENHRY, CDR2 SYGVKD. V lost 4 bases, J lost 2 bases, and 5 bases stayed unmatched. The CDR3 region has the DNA TGTGCCATCAGTGTCAACAGGGGGGACACAGATACGCAGTATTTT. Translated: CAISVNRGDTDTQYF.

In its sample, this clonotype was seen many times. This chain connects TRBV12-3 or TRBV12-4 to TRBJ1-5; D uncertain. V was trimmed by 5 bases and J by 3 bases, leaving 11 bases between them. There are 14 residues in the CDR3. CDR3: CASSPGASNQPQHF. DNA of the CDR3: TGTGCCAGCAGTCCAGGTGCCTCCAATCAGCCCCAGCATTTT.

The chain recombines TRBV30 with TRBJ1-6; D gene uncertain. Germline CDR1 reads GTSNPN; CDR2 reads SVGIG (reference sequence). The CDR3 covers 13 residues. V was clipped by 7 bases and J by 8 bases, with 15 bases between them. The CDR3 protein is CASGSFVDSPLHF. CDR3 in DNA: TGTGCCTCCGGGAGCTTTGTGGATTCACCCCTCCACTTT.